The 20 T cell receptor beta chains reported below all come from one sample, sequenced in a study of T-cell reconstitution after alpha-beta-depleted transplantation in children. Using unique molecular identifiers, the investigators prepared the TCRbeta library. A single record per CDR3 protein comes from TCRdb applying MiXCR to the PCR reads. The repertoire holds 700,000 to 950,000 distinct CDR3 sequences, with about 15% as singletons. Material: PBMCs, mostly from graft donor cells, obtained 360 days after TCRalphabeta/CD19-depleted stem cell transplant. These receptors all stem from a male patient between 10 and 17 years old who had a stem cell transplant for acute lymphoblastic leukemia, so the T cells may come from the graft donor.

This sequence joins TRBV5-1 and TRBJ2-7; D call uncertain. This CDR3 has 13 residues. V was trimmed by 1 base and J by 9 bases, leaving 14 bases between them. Germline-derived CDR1 and CDR2 are SGHRS and YFSETQ. The CDR3 DNA follows: TGCGCCAGCAGCTTGTGTAGGTCGACTGTGCAGTACTTC. Its protein is CASSLCRSTVQYF.

This clonotype was recorded many times. V usage is TRBV7-9 and J usage is TRBJ2-5; D gene unclear. The germline V and J ends were trimmed by 3 bases and 2 bases, with 19 bases remaining between them. The CDR3 is 17 residues long. CDR1 SEHNR and CDR2 FQNEAQ come from the germline V gene (reference sequence). DNA for the CDR3: TGTGCCAGCAGCTTCCCCTCCAAGTCCTTAAGACAAGAGACCCAGTACTTC. Its translation: CASSFPSKSLRQETQYF.

The chain combines TRBV6-5 with TRBJ2-7; TRBD1 aligns across 10 bases. CDR3 length: 14 residues. The V gene's germline CDR1 is MNHEY and CDR2 SVGAGI. With 4 bases clipped from V and 7 bases from J, the junction kept 7 bases outside the gene matches. The DNA for the CDR3 is TGTGCCAGCAGTTCAAGGGACAGGGGAAGGGAGCAGTACTTC. It encodes CASSSRDRGREQYF.

This chain links TRBV14 with TRBJ2-1; 10 bases are a match to TRBD2. This CDR3 has 20 amino acids. Germline assignment: CDR1 SGHDN and CDR2 FVKESK. J was trimmed by 4 bases and V by 3 bases; bases with no gene match: 18. Here the CDR3 reads CASSQGRVAGGETIYNEQFF. The CDR3 nucleotides read TGTGCCAGCAGCCAGGGCAGGGTAGCGGGAGGAGAAACGATATACAATGAGCAGTTCTTC.

This clonotype was seen a few times. The genes are TRBV28 and TRBJ2-7; D gene ambiguous. The germline V gene encodes CDR1 MDHEN and CDR2 SYDVKM. CDR3 length equals 16 residues. Trimming shortened V by 5 bases and J by 1 base, and 18 bases separated the two germline ends. CDR3 protein: CASSRTDSWGSYEQYF. In DNA form, the CDR3 reads TGTGCCAGCAGTCGGACGGATAGCTGGGGTTCCTACGAGCAGTACTTC.

This clonotype was picked up many times. This rearrangement joins TRBV10-3 to TRBJ2-1; tentatively, D is TRBD2 (6 bases). Germline CDR1 reads ENHRY; CDR2 reads SYGVKD. Trimming took off 6 bases at V and 4 bases at J, with 16 bases between the two ends. The CDR3 covers 15 residues. CDR3 nucleotide sequence: TGTGCCATCAGCGTCGGGGGAAGGTCGTACAATGAGCAGTTCTTC. Encoded protein: CAISVGGRSYNEQFF.

The chain is built from TRBV5-1 and TRBJ2-5; TRBD1 matches 7 bases. The trim removed 1 base at V and 4 bases at J, leaving 10 bases unmatched. The germline gives CDR1 SGHRS, CDR2 YFSETQ. The CDR3 is 16 amino acids. CDR3 bases: TGCGCCAGCAGCTTGAGGGACAGCCAGAGCGGAGAGACCCAGTACTTC. As protein: CASSLRDSQSGETQYF.

The chain joins TRBV24-1 to TRBJ2-1; D is tentatively TRBD1 or TRBD2 (5 bases each). The V end lost 4 bases, the J end lost 0 bases, and 15 bases lay between the germline ends. CDR3 size: 17 residues. Per the germline V gene, CDR1 is KGHDR and CDR2 is SFDVKD. CDR3 protein: CATSDAGLQGSYNEQFF. The CDR3, as DNA: TGTGCCACCAGTGACGCCGGACTCCAGGGCTCCTACAATGAGCAGTTCTTC.

The chain recombines TRBV18 with TRBJ1-2; maybe TRBD1 (6 bases). Germline V gene data show CDR1 as KGHSH and CDR2 as LQKENI. The CDR3 extends over 14 amino acids. V was cut by 1 base and J by 7 bases, with 13 bases left in between. CDR3 residues: CASSPQHQGTGYTF. DNA for the CDR3: TGTGCCAGCTCACCACAACATCAGGGGACTGGCTACACCTTC. Full variable domain (outside the CDR3, taken from reference TRBV18 and TRBJ1-2): NAGVMQNPRHLVRRRGQEARLRCSPMKGHSHVYWYRQLPEEGLKFMVYLQKENIIDESGMPKERFSAEFPKEGPSILRIQQVVRGDSAAYFCASSPQHQGTGYTFGSGTRLTVV.

This chain connects TRBV7-1 to TRBJ2-7; 16 nucleotides match TRBD2. TRBV7-1 is flagged as an ORF with uncertain function. This CDR3 contains 23 residues. The V and J ends lost 2 bases and 2 bases, in that order; junction bases with no gene match: 21. CDR3 amino acids: CASSSKRLVPGLAGGPCTYEQYF. The CDR3 bases are TGTGCCAGCAGCTCAAAACGCCTTGTACCGGGACTAGCGGGAGGGCCCTGTACCTACGAGCAGTACTTC.

A few counts support this clonotype. V and J are TRBV5-1 and TRBJ1-5; the D is unclear. CDR1 and CDR2 (germline): SGHRS, YFSETQ. The CDR3 runs to 16 residues. Trimming removed 4 bases from V and 7 bases from J, with 21 bases in between. DNA of the CDR3: TGCGCCAGCAGCCAAGACGCTGCTGGACTGGGGCAGCCCCAGCATTTT. Protein sequence: CASSQDAAGLGQPQHF.

This clonotype was detected a few times. The J gene is TRBJ2-7, the V gene TRBV11-2; TRBD2 matches at 8 bases. Germline-derived CDR1 and CDR2 are SGHAT and FQNNGV. V lost 6 bases, J lost 6 bases, and 13 bases stayed unmatched. The CDR3 is made up of 15 amino acids. CDR3 residues: CASRYTSGSPGEQYF. The CDR3 coding sequence is TGTGCCAGCAGGTACACAAGCGGGAGTCCGGGCGAGCAGTACTTC.

This sequence joins TRBV11-2 and TRBJ2-1; TRBD2 agrees at 9 bases. Germline trimming cut 6 bases from V and 7 bases from J; bases unmatched to any gene: 7. Per germline, CDR1 SGHAT and CDR2 FQNNGV. CDR3 length equals 14 residues. DNA of the CDR3: TGTGCCAGCAGGAGAATTAGCGGGAGAAATGAGCAGTTCTTC. It encodes CASRRISGRNEQFF.

J is TRBJ2-1 and V is TRBV5-1; a possible D gene is TRBD1 (5 bases). CDR1 and CDR2 (germline): SGHRS, YFSETQ. V was pared by 0 bases and J by 6 bases, with 10 bases between. The CDR3 contains 14 residues. The CDR3 sequence: CASSLVPGPNEQFF. In nucleotides, the CDR3 is TGCGCCAGCAGCTTGGTGCCAGGGCCCAATGAGCAGTTCTTC.

This clonotype was detected only a few times. The chain links TRBV5-1 to TRBJ1-6, with D possibly TRBD1 on 6 matching bases. Germline CDR1 is SGHRS and CDR2 is YFSETQ. This CDR3 comprises 13 residues. The germline V and J ends were trimmed by 4 bases and 8 bases, with 10 bases remaining between them. CDR3 loop: CASSLYRDSPLHF. The CDR3 DNA sequence: TGCGCCAGCAGCCTTTACAGGGATTCACCCCTCCACTTT.

This clonotype was found a few times. This sequence joins TRBV5-1 and TRBJ2-7; 7 bases match TRBD1. The CDR3 is 13 residues long. Trimming at V came to 3 bases and at J to 5 bases, leaving 5 bases not matched to a gene. The germline gives CDR1 SGHRS, CDR2 YFSETQ. For the CDR3, the DNA is TGCGCCAGCAGCTCGTACAGGGGCAACGAGCAGTACTTC. Residues: CASSSYRGNEQYF.

In this sample, this clonotype turned up a few times. CDR3: CASSETRYTF. CDR3 nucleotides: TGTGCCAGCAGCGAGACGCGCTACACCTTC. This chain uses TRBV11-2 with TRBJ1-2; D is ambiguous. The germline gives CDR1 SGHAT, CDR2 FQNNGV. This CDR3 region has 10 residues. Trimming removed 5 bases at V and 9 bases at J, with 7 bases between.

The sample holds many counts of this clonotype. The chain joins TRBV29-1 to TRBJ1-1; 9 nucleotides match TRBD1. The ends lost 1 base at V and 11 bases at J; junction bases unmatched: 8. Per the germline V gene, CDR1 is SQVTM and CDR2 is ANQGSEA. CDR3 length equals 13 residues. CDR3 DNA: TGCAGCGTTGAAGGGACAGGGGCGTGGACGGCTTTCTTT. Amino acids: CSVEGTGAWTAFF.

The rearrangement uses TRBV16 and TRBJ2-2; D gene ambiguous. V lost 1 base and J 0 bases, leaving 6 bases between the germline ends. Germline assignment: CDR1 KGHSY and CDR2 FQNENV. This CDR3 spans 15 amino acids. The CDR3 DNA reads TGTGCCAGCAGCCAATATAGTCCGAACACCGGGGAGCTGTTTTTT. Protein sequence: CASSQYSPNTGELFF.

This clonotype was detected only a few times. The CDR3 DNA sequence: TGTGCCAGCAGCCAAAGGGGACTAGCGGGTGCTCCTAGGAATGAGCAGTTCTTC. Residues: CASSQRGLAGAPRNEQFF. The chain joins TRBV4-2 to TRBJ2-1, with 12 bases matching TRBD2. The CDR3 has 18 amino acids. Germline lookup yields CDR1 LGHNA and CDR2 YNFKEQ. V dropped 2 bases and J dropped 7; count of bases not matched to a gene: 12.